A single T cell receptor beta chain is shown here with its context. Its antigen is not identified. Time point of the sample: week 47, end of study. It was 300 ug of mutant IDH1 20-mer peptide that made up each vaccine dose, given with topical imiquimod. Each donor presented with a new WHO grade 3 or 4 astrocytoma that tested IDH1-mutant and showed ATRX loss. This sample was included in a study of a mutant IDH1 vaccine in newly diagnosed glioma. The CDR3 runs 12 residues. V dropped 6 bases and J dropped 8 bases, with 13 bases sitting between them. The germline V gene encodes CDR1 SNHLY and CDR2 FYNNEI. Some clones are missing from TCRdb's copy, which holds only in-frame ones; the method was immunoSEQ multiplex PCR. Of tens of thousands of clones listed, around three quarters are singletons.

Sequencing was performed on PBMCs, taken from a glioma patient whose treatment included an IDH1 peptide vaccine. The clonotype comes from a woman aged 40 to 50 with glioma. Some clones in this sample may be carry-over from other donors' samples. The chain combines TRBV2 with TRBJ1-2; D is ambiguous. This CDR3 is CASRDPSYGYTF. For the CDR3, the DNA is TGTGCCAGCAGGGACCCTAGCTACGGCTACACCTTC.